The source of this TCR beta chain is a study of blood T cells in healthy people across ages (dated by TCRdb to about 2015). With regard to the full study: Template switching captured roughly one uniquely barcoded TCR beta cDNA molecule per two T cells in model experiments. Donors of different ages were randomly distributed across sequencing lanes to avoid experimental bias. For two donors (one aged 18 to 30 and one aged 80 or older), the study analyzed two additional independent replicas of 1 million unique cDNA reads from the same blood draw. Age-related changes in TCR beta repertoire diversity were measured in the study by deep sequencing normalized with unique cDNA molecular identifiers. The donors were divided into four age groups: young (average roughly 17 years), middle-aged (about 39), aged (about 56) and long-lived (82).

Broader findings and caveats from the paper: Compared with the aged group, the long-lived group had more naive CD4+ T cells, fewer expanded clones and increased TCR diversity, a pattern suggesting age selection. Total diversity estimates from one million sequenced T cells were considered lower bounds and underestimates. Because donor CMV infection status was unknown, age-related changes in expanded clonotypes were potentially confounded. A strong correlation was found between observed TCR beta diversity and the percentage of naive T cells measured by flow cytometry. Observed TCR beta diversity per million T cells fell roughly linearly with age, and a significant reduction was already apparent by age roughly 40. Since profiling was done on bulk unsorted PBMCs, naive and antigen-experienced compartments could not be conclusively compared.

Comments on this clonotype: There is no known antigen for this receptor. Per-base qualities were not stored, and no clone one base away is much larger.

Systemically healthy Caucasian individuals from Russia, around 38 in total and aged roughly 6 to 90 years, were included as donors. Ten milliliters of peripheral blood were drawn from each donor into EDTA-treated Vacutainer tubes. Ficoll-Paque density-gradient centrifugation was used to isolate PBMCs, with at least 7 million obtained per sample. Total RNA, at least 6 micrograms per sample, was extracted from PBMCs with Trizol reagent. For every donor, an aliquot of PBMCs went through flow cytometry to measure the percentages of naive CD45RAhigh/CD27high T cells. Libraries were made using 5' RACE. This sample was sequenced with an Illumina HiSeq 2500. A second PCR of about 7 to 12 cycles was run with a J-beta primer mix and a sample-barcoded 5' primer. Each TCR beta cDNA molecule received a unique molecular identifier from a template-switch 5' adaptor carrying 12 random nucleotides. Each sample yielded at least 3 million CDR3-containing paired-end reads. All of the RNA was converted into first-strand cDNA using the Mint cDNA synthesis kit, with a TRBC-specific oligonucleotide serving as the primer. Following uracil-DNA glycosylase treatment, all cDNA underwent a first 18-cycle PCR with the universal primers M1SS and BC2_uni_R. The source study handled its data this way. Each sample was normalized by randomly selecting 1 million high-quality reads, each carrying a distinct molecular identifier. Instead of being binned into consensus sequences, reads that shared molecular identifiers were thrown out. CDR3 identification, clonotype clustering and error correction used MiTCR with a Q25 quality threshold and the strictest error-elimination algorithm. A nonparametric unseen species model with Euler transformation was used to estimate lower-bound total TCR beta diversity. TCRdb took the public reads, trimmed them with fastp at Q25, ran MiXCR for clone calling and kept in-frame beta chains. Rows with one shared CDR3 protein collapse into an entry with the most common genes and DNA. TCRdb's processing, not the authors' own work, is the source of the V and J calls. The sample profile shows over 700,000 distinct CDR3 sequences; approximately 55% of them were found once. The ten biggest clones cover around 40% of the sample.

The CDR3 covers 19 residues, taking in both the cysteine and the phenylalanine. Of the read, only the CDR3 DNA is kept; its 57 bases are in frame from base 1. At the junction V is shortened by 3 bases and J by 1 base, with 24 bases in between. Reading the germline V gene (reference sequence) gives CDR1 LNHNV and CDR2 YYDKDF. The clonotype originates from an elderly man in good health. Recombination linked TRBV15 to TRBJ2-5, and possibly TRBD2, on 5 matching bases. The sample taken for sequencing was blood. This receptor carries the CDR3 CATSRARGRLMLGQETQYF. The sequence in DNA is TGTGCCACCAGCAGGGCCAGAGGGCGGCTAATGTTGGGCCAAGAGACCCAGTACTTC.